The clone carrying this TCR beta chain was counted only a few times. In assigning cohorts, the study relied on participant-reported clinical history. The data originate from a study of blood T cell repertoires in COVID-19. As for the study in general: T cells, B-cell-depleted T cells, or PBMCs supplied cDNA or gDNA.

The V gene's germline CDR1 is LGHDT and CDR2 YNNKEL (reference sequence). This CDR3 spans 17 amino acids. V gave up 4 bases and J gave up 2 bases; unmatched junction bases: 11. Authors' data handling: Nucleated cell number was recorded as an estimate derived from reference gene primer amplification. Some clones are missing from TCRdb's copy, which holds only in-frame ones; the method was immunoSEQ multiplex PCR. D and trimming were read from the DNA, whereas the V and J calls and clone size are those reported in that table. The sample lists 270,000 or so clones, 88% occurring once. The receptor's source is a woman aged 40 to 55 with acute COVID-19. V gene TRBV3-1 (or the pseudogene TRBV3-2) combines with J gene TRBJ1-3, with TRBD1 identical over 7 bases. The sequenced sample consisted of PBMCs or T cells enriched from blood (not recorded which). The CDR3 region is CASSPQGGGGAGNTIYF. CDR3 nucleotides: TGTGCCAGCAGCCCGCAGGGGGGTGGGGGCGCTGGAAACACCATATATTTT.